This is a list of T cell receptor beta chains from one sample in a study of molecular identifiers for immune sequencing clone quantification. Using its own MiXCR run on the PCR reads, TCRdb lists one record per CDR3 protein. The sample lists around 54,000 distinct CDR3 sequences, less than 25% occurring once. Sequencing was performed on naive CD8+ T cells from blood, with Jurkat cell RNA spiked in. These receptors all come from a human donor in good health. Some libraries in this study had Jurkat cell RNA spiked in. Each CDR3 is given with its conserved first and last residue. The D gene is left open where the match is weak. Not every row has a clone size; where given, it reads once, few, many or a size class.

V: TRBV13
J: TRBJ2-7
D: TRBD2
size: many
CDR3: CASSLGLAVSYEQYF
DNA: TGTGCCAGCAGCCTGGGACTAGCGGTCTCCTACGAGCAGTACTTC

V: TRBV29-1
J: TRBJ1-3
D: NA
size: many
CDR3: CSVEDQSSGNTIYF
DNA: TGCAGCGTTGAAGATCAGAGCTCTGGAAACACCATATATTTT

V: TRBV7-2
J: TRBJ2-3
D: TRBD2
size: many
CDR3: CASSLNSGGSTDTQYF
DNA: TGTGCCAGCAGCTTGAATAGCGGGGGGAGCACAGATACGCAGTATTTT

V: TRBV19
J: TRBJ1-1
D: NA
size: once
CDR3: CASIPHSGGTEAVF
DNA: TGTGCCAGTATTCCGCACTCAGGAGGCACTGAAGCTGTCTTT

V: TRBV7-9
J: TRBJ2-7
D: NA
size: many
CDR3: CASSLANPRQGNYYEQYF
DNA: TGTGCCAGCAGCTTAGCGAATCCTAGGCAGGGCAACTACTACGAGCAGTACTTC

V: TRBV19
J: TRBJ2-5
D: NA
size: many
CDR3: CASSGKTQYF
DNA: TGTGCCAGTAGCGGGAAGACCCAGTACTTC

V: TRBV4-2
J: TRBJ2-3
D: TRBD2
size: few
CDR3: CASSQDGYSGTYTDTQYF
DNA: TGTGCCAGCAGCCAAGATGGGTACAGCGGGACTTACACAGATACGCAGTATTTT

V: TRBV7-9
J: TRBJ2-7
D: NA
size: few
CDR3: CASSLFSSPYEQCF
DNA: TGTGCCAGCAGCTTATTTTCCAGTCCCTACGAGCAGTGCTTC

V: TRBV5-6
J: TRBJ1-5
D: NA
size: many
CDR3: CASSFFGQGNNQPQHF
DNA: TGTGCCAGCAGCTTTTTCGGCCAGGGGAACAATCAGCCCCAGCATTTT

V: TRBV4-1
J: TRBJ2-2
D: NA
size: few
CDR3: CASSPGGHNGVNTGELFF
DNA: TGCGCCAGCAGCCCTGGGGGACACAACGGGGTTAACACCGGGGAGCTGTTTTTT

V: TRBV6-4
J: TRBJ1-5
D: TRBD1
size: many
CDR3: CASSPWRQGYSNQPQHF
DNA: TGTGCCAGCAGCCCCTGGAGACAGGGGTATAGCAATCAGCCCCAGCATTTT

V: TRBV10-3
J: TRBJ2-5
D: NA
size: many
CDR3: CAISAMENQETQYF
DNA: TGTGCCATCAGTGCGATGGAAAACCAAGAGACCCAGTACTTC

V: TRBV19
J: TRBJ1-1
D: NA
size: many
CDR3: CASSRTVNTEAFF
DNA: TGTGCCAGTAGCAGGACAGTTAACACTGAAGCTTTCTTT

V: TRBV3-1
J: TRBJ1-2
D: NA
size: NA
CDR3: CASSPGTTYGYTF
DNA: TGTGCCAGCAGCCCGGGGACGACCTATGGCTACACCTTC

V: TRBV9
J: TRBJ2-6
D: NA
size: many
CDR3: CASSAIISGQANVLTF
DNA: TGTGCCAGCAGCGCCATTATATCCGGGCAGGCCAACGTCCTGACTTTC

V: TRBV4-3
J: TRBJ2-1
D: TRBD2
size: many
CDR3: CASSQGRGGLGEQFF
DNA: TGCGCCAGCAGCCAAGGCCGGGGGGGGCTCGGTGAGCAGTTCTTC